These 20 T cell receptor beta chains were sequenced from one sample in a study of regulatory T cells in long-lasting Graves disease. Regarding time point: persistent/refractory GD, antithyroid drugs over 5 years with positive TRAb. TCR sequences were obtained from RNA taken from PBMCs. Researchers made TCR beta libraries by using iRepertoire HTBI primers and running Arm-PCR on CDR3 regions. TCRdb itself ran the multiplex PCR reads through MiXCR, one entry per CDR3 protein. The data hold a few hundred thousand distinct CDR3 sequences, with around 20% observed a single time. This specimen was peripheral blood mononuclear cells (PBMCs), taken when the disease was refractory, from a patient treated with antithyroid drugs. The receptor set was obtained from a female donor with Graves disease.

With regard to this clonotype: A clone one base away is much larger, so this may be a read error. This chain uses TRBV6-4 with TRBJ2-1; D remains ambiguous. The CDR3 totals 16 residues. Per the germline V gene, CDR1 is MRHNA and CDR2 is SNTAGT. The CDR3 sequence: CASSYSRQAPYNEQFF. In nucleotides, the CDR3 is TGTGCCAGCAGTTACTCTCGGCAGGCCCCCTACAATGAGCAGTTCTTC.

This clonotype was seen ten or more times. The rearrangement uses TRBV9 and TRBJ2-7; TRBD1 agrees at 7 bases. This CDR3 has 16 residues. The germline gives CDR1 SGDLS, CDR2 YYNGEE. The ends lost 4 bases at V and 0 bases at J; junction bases unmatched: 10. The CDR3 is CASSPTGTKSSYEQYF. The CDR3 DNA follows: TGTGCCAGCAGCCCGACAGGGACGAAAAGCTCCTACGAGCAGTACTTC.

The chain couples TRBV29-1 to TRBJ1-1; the D gene is possibly TRBD1 (6 bases). From germline, CDR1 is SQVTM and CDR2 ANQGSEA. V was pared by 6 bases and J by 4 bases, with 21 bases between. The CDR3 totals 15 residues. Here the CDR3 reads CSVPGAGAFGTEAFF. DNA of the CDR3: TGCAGCGTCCCCGGGGCGGGGGCTTTTGGCACTGAAGCTTTCTTT.

The sample holds a few counts of this clonotype. V and J are TRBV7-9 and TRBJ2-2; TRBD2 matches at 14 bases. CDR1 and CDR2 (germline): SEHNR, FQNEAQ (reference sequence). The CDR3 is 20 residues long. V shed 8 bases and J 5 bases; nucleotides not matched to a gene: 19. The CDR3 spells CASSPWLQPGTSGSTGELFF. CDR3 coding DNA: TGTGCCAGCTCTCCCTGGCTGCAACCCGGGACTAGCGGGAGTACCGGGGAGCTGTTTTTT.

In its sample, this clonotype was seen many times. The rearrangement joins TRBV11-1 to TRBJ1-4; possible D gene TRBD1, 5 bases. The germline V and J ends were trimmed by 4 bases and 7 bases, with 10 bases remaining between them. This CDR3 has 13 amino acids. The V gene's germline CDR1 is SGHAT and CDR2 FQDESV (reference sequence). The CDR3 spells CASSSGVLEKLFF. CDR3 in DNA: TGTGCCAGCAGCTCGGGGGTACTTGAAAAACTGTTTTTT.

This clonotype was observed at least ten times. CDR3 protein: CASSLGTRSGSGELFF. CDR3 in DNA: TGTGCCAGCAGTTTAGGGACCCGGTCGGGGTCCGGGGAGCTGTTTTTT. The V and J genes are TRBV28 and TRBJ2-2; D is tentatively TRBD1 or TRBD2 (5 bases each). Trimming removed 2 bases from V and 6 bases from J, with 16 bases in between. Germline assignment: CDR1 MDHEN and CDR2 SYDVKM. This CDR3 is 16 amino acids long.

About this clonotype itself: Since a much larger clone is just one base distant, this may be a read error. This chain uses TRBV7-2 with TRBJ2-7, with a weak D call TRBD2 (6 bases). Germline CDR1 SGHTA, CDR2 FQGNSA. This CDR3 is built from 15 residues. DNA of the CDR3: TGTGTCAGCAGCGGCCATAGGCGGGACCGGGACGAGCAGTACTTC. Its protein is CVSSGHRRDRDEQYF.

Many counts were recorded for this clonotype. The V and J genes are TRBV11-2 and TRBJ2-7; 9 bases are a match to TRBD1. Germline V gives CDR1 SGHAT, CDR2 FQNNGV. This CDR3 region has 16 residues. V shed 0 bases and J 3 bases; nucleotides not matched to a gene: 6. The CDR3 is CASSLDPTGQGYEQYF. CDR3 nucleotide sequence: TGTGCCAGCAGCTTAGATCCAACGGGACAGGGCTACGAGCAGTACTTC.

This clonotype came up a few times. The chain couples TRBV19 to TRBJ1-1; 8 positions agree with TRBD1. With 4 bases clipped from V and 6 bases from J, the junction kept 4 bases outside the gene matches. The CDR3 length is 13 residues. Germline V gene lookup returns CDR1 LNHDA and CDR2 SQIVND (reference sequence). CDR3 sequence (DNA): TGTGCCAGTAGTAAGACAGGGGTCTCTGAAGCTTTCTTT. The encoded protein is CASSKTGVSEAFF.

This clonotype showed up many times. The chain uses TRBV28 and TRBJ2-7, with D tentatively TRBD1 (6 bases). The CDR3 is made up of 14 amino acids. Per the germline V gene, CDR1 is MDHEN and CDR2 is SYDVKM. Trimming stripped 3 bases from V and 2 bases from J, with 11 bases between. CDR3 nucleotides: TGTGCCAGCAGTTTGCAGGGGTCCACCTACGAGCAGTACTTC. It is translated as CASSLQGSTYEQYF.

This clonotype showed up just a few times. One end of the junction fails to match germline, which may point to a read error. The genes are TRBV11-2 and TRBJ2-7; 10 nucleotides line up with TRBD1. This CDR3 comprises 15 residues. The germline V gene has CDR1 SGHAT and CDR2 FQNNGV. This CDR3 reads CASSQPGQGLLEQYF. The CDR3 DNA reads TGCGCCAGCAGCCAACCGGGACAGGGGCTCCTCGAGCAGTACTTC.

To note about this clonotype: One junction end does not reproduce the germline sequence, and a read error may be involved. The V call is TRBV3-1, the J call TRBJ1-1; possible D gene TRBD1, 6 bases. The CDR3 totals 14 residues. The germline V gene has CDR1 LGHDT and CDR2 YNNKEL (reference sequence). The CDR3 region has the DNA TGTACCAGCAGCCAAGGGGACATGAACACTGAAGCTTTCTTT. It yields the protein CTSSQGDMNTEAFF.

This chain connects TRBV4-1 to TRBJ2-2; D unresolved. The CDR3 contains 15 residues. Trimming cost V 0 bases and J 8 bases, with 13 bases left between them. The germline CDR1 and CDR2 sequences are MGHRA and YSYEKL. The chain's CDR3 is CASSQDSRVLGELFF. For the CDR3, the DNA is TGCGCCAGCAGCCAAGATAGTAGGGTTCTTGGGGAGCTGTTTTTT.

The chain recombines TRBV4-1 with TRBJ2-7; possibly TRBD2 for D (5 bases). The CDR3 consists of 14 residues. Germline CDR1 is MGHRA and CDR2 is YSYEKL. V lost 2 bases to trimming and J lost 4 bases, with 12 bases between them. The CDR3: CASSQPLREYEQYF. For the CDR3, the DNA is TGCGCCAGCAGCCAACCCCTGAGGGAGTACGAGCAGTACTTC.

V and J are TRBV12-3 or TRBV12-4 and TRBJ1-1; 7 bases are a match to TRBD1. V lost 7 bases and J lost 3; bases outside the gene matches: 8. There are 14 residues in the CDR3. The CDR3 sequence is CASTTTGLYTEAFF. For the CDR3, the DNA is TGTGCCAGCACGACGACAGGGCTGTACACTGAAGCTTTCTTT.

Regarding this clonotype: A much larger clone differs by one base, so this may be a read error. The chain combines TRBV6-2 or TRBV6-3 with TRBJ2-7; TRBD1 is a possible D gene (5 bases). The CDR3 extends over 13 amino acids. Germline CDR1 MNHEY, CDR2 SVGEGT. Here the CDR3 DNA reads TGTGCCAGCAGTGAACCAGGGAACTACGGGCAGTACTTC. Protein sequence: CASSEPGNYGQYF.

This clonotype was picked up one time. This chain connects TRBV12-3 or TRBV12-4 to TRBJ2-1; D unresolved. Trimming pared 8 bases from V and 0 bases from J, leaving 17 bases between. The CDR3 loop spans 16 amino acids. This chain's CDR3 is CASADGPPSSYNEQFF. The CDR3 bases are TGTGCCAGCGCGGACGGGCCACCCAGCTCCTACAATGAGCAGTTCTTC.

Points on this clonotype: Given a much more abundant clone one base away, this may be a read error. Given the absence of the conserved phenylalanine or tryptophan at the CDR3 end, a read error is likely. The genes are TRBV7-2 and TRBJ1-4; no reliable D call. Germline CDR1 is SGHTA and CDR2 is FQGNSA. V lost 5 bases and J lost 2, with 12 bases in between. The CDR3 consists of 15 residues. Written as DNA, the CDR3 is TGTGCCAGCAGCCTCTTGAGAGGGACTAATGAAAAACTGTTTCTT. Its protein is CASSLLRGTNEKLFL.

This clonotype occurred many times. No conserved phenylalanine or tryptophan ends this CDR3, so it is likely a read error. The DNA is left out, because the CDR3 cannot be placed on it with certainty; the CDR3 is given as TCRdb lists it. The rearrangement links TRBV28 to TRBJ2-7; the table's D call of TRBD1 was not tested on the DNA. The CDR3 totals 13 residues, both ends included. The germline V gene encodes CDR1 MDHEN and CDR2 SYDVKM. This CDR3 is CASSLGGAGTLFL.

This clonotype has just a few counts. The chain carries TRBV3-1 and TRBJ2-3; perhaps TRBD2 as D (6 bases). The germline gives CDR1 LGHDT, CDR2 YNNKEL (reference sequence). Deletions cut 1 base from V and 0 bases from J, with 11 bases between. The CDR3 is made up of 16 amino acids. CDR3 loop: CASSQAGSGSTDTQYF. CDR3 DNA: TGTGCCAGCAGCCAAGCGGGAAGCGGGAGCACAGATACGCAGTATTTT.